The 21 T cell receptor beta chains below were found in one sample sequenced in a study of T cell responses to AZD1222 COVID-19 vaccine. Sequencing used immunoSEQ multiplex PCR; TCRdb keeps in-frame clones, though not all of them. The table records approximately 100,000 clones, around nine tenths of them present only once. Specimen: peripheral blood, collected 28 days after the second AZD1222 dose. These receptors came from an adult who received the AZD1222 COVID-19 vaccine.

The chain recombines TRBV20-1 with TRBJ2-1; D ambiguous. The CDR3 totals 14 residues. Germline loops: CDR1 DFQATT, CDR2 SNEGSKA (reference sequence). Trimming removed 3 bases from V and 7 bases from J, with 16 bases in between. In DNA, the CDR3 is TGCAGTGCTAGTATCCCAGCAGCATCAAATGAGCAGTTCTTC. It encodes CSASIPAASNEQFF.

Here the CDR3 reads CASSRDSLTAFF. In DNA, the CDR3 is TGTGCCAGCAGCCGGGACAGCTTGACAGCTTTCTTT. The V and J genes are TRBV7-2 and TRBJ1-1; 7 positions agree with TRBD1. From germline, CDR1 is SGHTA and CDR2 FQGNSA. CDR3 size: 12 residues. Trimming took 5 bases from V and 10 from J; bases not matched to a gene: 7.

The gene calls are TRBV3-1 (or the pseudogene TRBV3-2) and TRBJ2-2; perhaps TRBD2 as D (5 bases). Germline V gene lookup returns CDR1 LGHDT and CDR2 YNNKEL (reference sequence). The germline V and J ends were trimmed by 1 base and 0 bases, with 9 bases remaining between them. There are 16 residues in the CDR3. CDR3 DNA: TGTGCCAGCAGCCAAGTGGCGGGCGCGAACACCGGGGAGCTGTTTTTT. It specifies CASSQVAGANTGELFF.

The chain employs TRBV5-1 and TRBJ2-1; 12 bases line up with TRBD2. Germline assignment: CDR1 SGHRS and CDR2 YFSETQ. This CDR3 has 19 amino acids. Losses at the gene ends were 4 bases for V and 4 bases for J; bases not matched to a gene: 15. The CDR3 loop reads CASSRGQAGLAGTYNEQFF. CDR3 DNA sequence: TGCGCCAGCAGCCGCGGACAGGCTGGACTAGCGGGAACATACAATGAGCAGTTCTTC.

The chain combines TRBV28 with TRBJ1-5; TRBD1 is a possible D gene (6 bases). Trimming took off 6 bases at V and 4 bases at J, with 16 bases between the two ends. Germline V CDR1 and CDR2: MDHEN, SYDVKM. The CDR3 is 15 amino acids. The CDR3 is CASRPPGDRNQPQHF. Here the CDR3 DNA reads TGTGCCAGCAGACCGCCAGGGGATCGAAATCAGCCCCAGCATTTT.

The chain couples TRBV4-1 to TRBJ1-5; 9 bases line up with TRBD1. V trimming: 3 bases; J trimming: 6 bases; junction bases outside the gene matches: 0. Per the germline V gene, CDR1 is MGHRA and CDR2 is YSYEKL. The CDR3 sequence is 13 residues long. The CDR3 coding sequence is TGCGCCAGCAGCCAGGGACAGGGTCAGCCCCAGCATTTT. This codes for CASSQGQGQPQHF.

DNA for the CDR3: TGTGCCAGAAGCTCTCCGGGACAGGGGGTGCGCAATTCACCCCTCCACTTT. This codes for CARSSPGQGVRNSPLHF. The genes are TRBV5-3 and TRBJ1-6, with 11 positions matching TRBD1. TRBV5-3 is flagged as an ORF with uncertain function. This CDR3 is 17 amino acids long. Unmatched junction bases numbered 9, after V lost 3 bases and J lost 7 bases.

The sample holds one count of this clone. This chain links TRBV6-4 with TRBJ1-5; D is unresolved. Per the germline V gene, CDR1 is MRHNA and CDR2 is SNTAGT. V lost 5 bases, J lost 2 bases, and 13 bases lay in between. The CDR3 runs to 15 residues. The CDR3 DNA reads TGTGCCAGCAGTCAGCAGGCCGGCGGCAATCAGCCCCAGCATTTT. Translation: CASSQQAGGNQPQHF.

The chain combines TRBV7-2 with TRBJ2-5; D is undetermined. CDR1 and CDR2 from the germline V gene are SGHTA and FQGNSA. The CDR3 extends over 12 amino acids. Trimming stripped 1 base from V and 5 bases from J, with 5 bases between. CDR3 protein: CASSLGVETQYF. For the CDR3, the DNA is TGTGCCAGCAGCTTAGGGGTGGAGACCCAGTACTTC.

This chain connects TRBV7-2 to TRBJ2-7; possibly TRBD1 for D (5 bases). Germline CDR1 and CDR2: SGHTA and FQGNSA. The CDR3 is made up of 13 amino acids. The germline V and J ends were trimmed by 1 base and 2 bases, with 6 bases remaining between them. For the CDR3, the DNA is TGTGCCAGCAGCTTAGGGGGCACCTACGAGCAGTACTTC. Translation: CASSLGGTYEQYF.

The CDR3 spells CASSSQGLAGVAETQYF. CDR3 nucleotides: TGTGCCAGCAGCTCCCAGGGACTAGCGGGAGTCGCAGAGACCCAGTACTTC. The chain carries TRBV7-2 and TRBJ2-5; 14 bases line up with TRBD2. Germline CDR1 reads SGHTA; CDR2 reads FQGNSA. With 4 bases clipped from V and 4 bases from J, the junction kept 8 bases outside the gene matches. The length of the CDR3 is 17 residues.

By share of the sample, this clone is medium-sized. DNA of the CDR3: TGTGCCAGCAGCAAATCAGAGGGTGTCCGGGACAGGATGAGAGAGACCCAGTACTTC. Translating gives CASSKSEGVRDRMRETQYF. The chain joins TRBV21-1 to TRBJ2-5; the table's D gene call, TRBD1, was not cross checked with the DNA. TRBV21-1 is classified as a pseudogene. The CDR3 length is 19 residues.

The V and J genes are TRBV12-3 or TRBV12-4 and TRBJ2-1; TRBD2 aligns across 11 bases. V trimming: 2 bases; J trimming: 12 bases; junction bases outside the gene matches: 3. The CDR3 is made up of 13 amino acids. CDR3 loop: CASSLTSGSWQFF. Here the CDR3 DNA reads TGTGCCAGCAGTTTAACTAGCGGGAGTTGGCAGTTCTTC.

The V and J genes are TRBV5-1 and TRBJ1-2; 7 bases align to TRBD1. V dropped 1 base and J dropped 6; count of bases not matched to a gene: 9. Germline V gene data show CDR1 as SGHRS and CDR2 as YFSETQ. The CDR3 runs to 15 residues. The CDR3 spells CASSLRENRGNGYTF. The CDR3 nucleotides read TGCGCCAGCAGCTTGAGGGAGAACAGGGGTAATGGCTACACCTTC. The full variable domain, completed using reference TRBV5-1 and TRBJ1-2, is KAGVTQTPRYLIKTRGQQVTLSCSPISGHRSVSWYQQTPGQGLQFLFEYFSETQRNKGNFPGRFSGRQFSNSRSEMNVSTLELGDSALYLCASSLRENRGNGYTFGSGTRLTVV.

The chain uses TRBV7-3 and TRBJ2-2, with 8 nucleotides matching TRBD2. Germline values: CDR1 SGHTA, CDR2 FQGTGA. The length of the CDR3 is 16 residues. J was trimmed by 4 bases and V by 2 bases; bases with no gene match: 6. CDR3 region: CASSLGLASATGELFF. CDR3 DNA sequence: TGTGCCAGCAGCTTAGGACTAGCTTCTGCCACCGGGGAGCTGTTTTTT.

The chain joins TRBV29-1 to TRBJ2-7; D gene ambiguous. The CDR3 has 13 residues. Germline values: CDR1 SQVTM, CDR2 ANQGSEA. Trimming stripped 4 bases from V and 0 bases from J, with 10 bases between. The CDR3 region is CSVAQLNSYEQYF. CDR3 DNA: TGCAGCGTTGCGCAGTTAAACTCCTACGAGCAGTACTTC.

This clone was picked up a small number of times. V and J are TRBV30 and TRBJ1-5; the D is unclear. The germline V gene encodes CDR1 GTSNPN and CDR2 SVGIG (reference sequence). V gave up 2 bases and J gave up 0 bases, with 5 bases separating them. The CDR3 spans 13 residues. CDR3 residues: CAWSSDSNQPQHF. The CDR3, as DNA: TGTGCCTGGAGTTCGGATAGCAATCAGCCCCAGCATTTT.

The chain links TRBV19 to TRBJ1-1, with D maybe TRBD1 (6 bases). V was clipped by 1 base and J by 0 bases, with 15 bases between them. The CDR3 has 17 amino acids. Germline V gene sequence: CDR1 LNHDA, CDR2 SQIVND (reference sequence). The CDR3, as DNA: TGTGCCAGTAGTATAGGGGGGCTTGGAAGGATGAACACTGAAGCTTTCTTT. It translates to CASSIGGLGRMNTEAFF.

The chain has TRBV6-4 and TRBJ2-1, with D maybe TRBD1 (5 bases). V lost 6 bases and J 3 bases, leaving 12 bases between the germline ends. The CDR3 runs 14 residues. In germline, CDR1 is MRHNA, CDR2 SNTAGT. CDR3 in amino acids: CASSPGQDYNEQFF. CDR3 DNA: TGTGCCAGCAGCCCCGGACAAGACTACAATGAGCAGTTCTTC.

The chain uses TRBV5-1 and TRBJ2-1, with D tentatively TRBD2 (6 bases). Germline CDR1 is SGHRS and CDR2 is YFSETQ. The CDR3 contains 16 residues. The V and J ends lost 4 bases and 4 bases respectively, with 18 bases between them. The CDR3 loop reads CASSPSGSGGYNEQFF. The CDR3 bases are TGCGCCAGCAGCCCATCCGGGTCTGGGGGGTACAATGAGCAGTTCTTC. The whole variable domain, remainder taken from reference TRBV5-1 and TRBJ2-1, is KAGVTQTPRYLIKTRGQQVTLSCSPISGHRSVSWYQQTPGQGLQFLFEYFSETQRNKGNFPGRFSGRQFSNSRSEMNVSTLELGDSALYLCASSPSGSGGYNEQFFGPGTRLTVL.

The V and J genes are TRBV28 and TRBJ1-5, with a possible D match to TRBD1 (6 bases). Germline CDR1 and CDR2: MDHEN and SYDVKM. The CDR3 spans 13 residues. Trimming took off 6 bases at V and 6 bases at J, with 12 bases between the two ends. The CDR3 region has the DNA TGTGCCAGCAGCAGACAGGCCGCTCAGCCCCAGCATTTT. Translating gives CASSRQAAQPQHF.